The present T cell receptor beta chain was sequenced within a study of metastatic and nonmetastatic thyroid tumors. Study-level information: Thyroid patients, malignant and benign, had repertoires compared across blood and tumor or nodule tissue. Findings and caveats of the study: A significant increase in TCR beta diversity was reportedly seen in malignant thyroid tumors relative to benign nodules, in blood and tumor.

No treatment had been given to any patient before thyroid surgery. In the study's own analysis: The authors used CDR3 differences across clinicopathological groups to build a distant-metastasis classifier for papillary thyroid cancer. TCRdb re-clonotyped the PCR reads through MiXCR. The V and J calls were determined by TCRdb, not by the authors. The sample shows approximately 84,000 clones, about 15% of them seen only once. From germline, CDR1 is SEHNR and CDR2 FQNEAQ (reference sequence). The CDR3 runs 13 residues. Trimming pared 4 bases from V and 3 bases from J, leaving 10 bases between. In its sample, this clone was seen many times. Antigen: not known.

The chain is built from TRBV7-9 and TRBJ2-7; weak D call: TRBD1 (5 bases). This clonotype originated in a female donor with papillary thyroid cancer or a benign thyroid nodule (not recorded which). Some clones in this sample may be carry-over from other donors' samples. The sequencing input was blood. CDR3 bases: TGTGCCAGCAGCTACGCGCAGGGCTACGAGCAGTACTTC. Translating it yields CASSYAQGYEQYF.